The 22 T cell receptor beta chains presented below share a single source sample, sequenced in a study of graft-versus-host responses after intestinal transplantation. Graft-derived tissue was subjected to processing to liberate intraepithelial and lamina propria lymphocytes. The data were produced by immunoSEQ multiplex PCR, yet TCRdb's version contains in-frame clones alone and is incomplete. This table has 50,000 to 75,000 clones, around 90% appearing once. Sequences were derived from ileum tissue, sampled approximately 56 weeks after transplant. These receptors originate from a human patient who received an intestinal transplant, so some T cells may come from the graft donor.

This clone turned up a few times. The chain has TRBV6-5 and TRBJ1-2; 7 nucleotides agree with TRBD1. J was trimmed by 5 bases and V by 2 bases; bases with no gene match: 8. The germline V gene encodes CDR1 MNHEY and CDR2 SVGAGI. The CDR3 length is 15 residues. CDR3 residues: CASSYGSGTEYGYTF. In DNA form, the CDR3 reads TGTGCCAGCAGTTACGGATCCGGGACAGAATATGGCTACACCTTC.

This rearrangement joins TRBV19 to TRBJ1-5; D gene uncertain. CDR1 is LNHDA and CDR2 is SQIVND in the germline V gene (reference sequence). The CDR3 runs 12 residues. V shed 5 bases and J shed 9 bases, with 11 bases lying between them. CDR3 nucleotides: TGTGCCAGTAGTTCGGGGATGGGGCCCCAGCATTTT. This gives the protein CASSSGMGPQHF.

The J gene is TRBJ1-2, the V gene TRBV19, with D unresolved. CDR1 and CDR2 (germline): LNHDA, SQIVND (reference sequence). The germline V and J ends were trimmed by 5 bases and 0 bases, with 10 bases remaining between them. The CDR3 sequence is 14 residues long. The CDR3 coding sequence is TGTGCCAGTAGTCATACTACCTCTAACTATGGCTACACCTTC. Translated: CASSHTTSNYGYTF.

The chain has TRBV4-1 and TRBJ1-2; maybe TRBD1 (5 bases). Trimming removed 0 bases from V and 7 bases from J, with 9 bases in between. CDR3 length: 13 amino acids. Germline values: CDR1 MGHRA, CDR2 YSYEKL. The CDR3 bases are TGCGCCAGCAGCCAAGAGGGGGGAGGTGGCTACACCTTC. Translating gives CASSQEGGGGYTF.

The rearrangement uses TRBV28 and TRBJ1-1; maybe TRBD1 (5 bases). The V gene's germline CDR1 is MDHEN and CDR2 SYDVKM. This CDR3 comprises 15 residues. The V gene lost 6 bases and the J gene lost 0 bases, with 14 bases spanning the gap. CDR3 protein: CASSNPQAMNTEAFF. CDR3 coding DNA: TGTGCCAGCAGCAACCCACAGGCAATGAACACTGAAGCTTTCTTT. The full variable domain, with the rest looked up from reference TRBV28 and TRBJ1-1, is DVKVTQSSRYLVKRTGEKVFLECVQDMDHENMFWYRQDPGLGLRLIYFSYDVKMKEKGDIPEGYSVSREKKERFSLILESASTNQTSMYLCASSNPQAMNTEAFFGQGTRLTVV.

This clone showed up just once. This sample includes further DNA sequences coding for the same CDR3. The chain links TRBV5-1 to TRBJ2-3, with D unresolved. CDR1 SGHRS and CDR2 YFSETQ come from the germline V gene. Trimming took off 2 bases at V and 0 bases at J, with 4 bases between the two ends. The CDR3 is 13 amino acids. CDR3 DNA: TGCGCCAGCAGCTTCCTGAGCACAGATACGCAGTATTTT. Translating it yields CASSFLSTDTQYF.

The CDR3 coding sequence is TGTGCCAGCAGATTAGGGGCTTATAATTCACCCCTCCACTTT. This encodes CASRLGAYNSPLHF. This chain joins TRBV2 and TRBJ1-6; a possible D gene is TRBD1 (5 bases). The CDR3 has 14 residues. Germline values: CDR1 SNHLY, CDR2 FYNNEI. Trimming took 6 bases from V and 4 from J, leaving 10 bases between them. Based on the CDR3 plus reference TRBV2 and TRBJ1-6, the full variable domain is EPEVTQTPSHQVTQMGQEVILRCVPISNHLYFYWYRQILGQKVEFLVSFYNNEISEKSEIFDDQFSVERPDGSNFTLKIRSTKLEDSAMYFCASRLGAYNSPLHFGNGTRLTVT.

This rearrangement joins TRBV28 to TRBJ1-4; TRBD1 might be the D (6 bases). The germline V gene encodes CDR1 MDHEN and CDR2 SYDVKM. The CDR3 is 14 amino acids. Trimming left V 6 bases short and J 4 bases short, with 12 bases between. The CDR3 coding sequence is TGTGCCAGCAGAAAGGGGGGGAATAATGAAAAACTGTTTTTT. This gives the protein CASRKGGNNEKLFF. Combining the CDR3 with reference TRBV28 and TRBJ1-4 gives the whole variable domain DVKVTQSSRYLVKRTGEKVFLECVQDMDHENMFWYRQDPGLGLRLIYFSYDVKMKEKGDIPEGYSVSREKKERFSLILESASTNQTSMYLCASRKGGNNEKLFFGSGTQLSVL.

The CDR3 sequence: CASSTGTAPEKLFF. CDR3 sequence (DNA): TGTGCCAGCAGCACCGGGACAGCACCTGAAAAACTGTTTTTT. This sequence joins TRBV28 and TRBJ1-4; TRBD1 aligns across 7 bases. Germline loops: CDR1 MDHEN, CDR2 SYDVKM. Trimming removed 6 bases from V and 7 bases from J; junction bases left unmatched: 8. The CDR3 length is 14 residues.

The V call is TRBV6-6, the J call TRBJ2-1; no reliable D call. This CDR3 has 12 amino acids. Between the trimmed V and J ends, which lost 0 bases and 10 bases, there was a span of 7 bases. Germline V CDR1 and CDR2: MNHNY, SVGAGI (reference sequence). CDR3 nucleotide sequence: TGTGCCAGCAGTTACTCTAACGGGGAGCAGTTCTTC. Protein product: CASSYSNGEQFF.

V is TRBV19 and J is TRBJ2-4; D is ambiguous. CDR3 length: 15 amino acids. Trimming pared 5 bases from V and 0 bases from J, leaving 11 bases between. The germline V gene has CDR1 LNHDA and CDR2 SQIVND (reference sequence). The DNA of the CDR3 is TGTGCCAGTAGTGGGAATCGCCTAGCCAAAAACATTCAGTACTTC. It is translated as CASSGNRLAKNIQYF.

CDR3 protein: CASSLAGRNTEAFF. In nucleotides, the CDR3 is TGCGCCAGCAGCTTGGCCGGGAGGAACACTGAAGCTTTCTTT. The chain has TRBV5-1 and TRBJ1-1; D unclear. Looked up from germline, CDR1 is SGHRS and CDR2 is YFSETQ. With 0 bases removed from V and 1 base from J, the gap between germline ends came to 7 bases. The CDR3 is 14 amino acids.

The chain has TRBV7-9 and TRBJ2-7; the match to TRBD1 covers 8 bases. V shed 0 bases and J 1 base; nucleotides not matched to a gene: 8. Germline assignment: CDR1 SEHNR and CDR2 FQNEAQ (reference sequence). This CDR3 has 17 residues. In nucleotides, the CDR3 is TGTGCCAGCAGCTTAGCTCTCAGGACAGGGCCATCCTACGAGCAGTACTTC. This codes for CASSLALRTGPSYEQYF. The full variable domain, with the rest looked up from reference TRBV7-9 and TRBJ2-7, is DTGVSQNPRHKITKRGQNVTFRCDPISEHNRLYWYRQTLGQGPEFLTYFQNEAQLEKSRLLSDRFSAERPKGSFSTLEIQRTEQGDSAMYLCASSLALRTGPSYEQYFGPGTRLTVT.

The chain recombines TRBV28 with TRBJ2-1; 7 nucleotides line up with TRBD2. CDR3 size: 14 residues. The trim removed 10 bases at V and 3 bases at J, leaving 9 bases unmatched. The germline CDR1 and CDR2 sequences are MDHEN and SYDVKM. CDR3 sequence (DNA): TGTGCCACCCGAGGTAGCGGGTTCTACAATGAGCAGTTCTTC. It translates to CATRGSGFYNEQFF.

J is TRBJ2-7 and V is TRBV6-6; 7 nucleotides match TRBD1. The V segment lost 5 bases and the J segment 4 bases; nucleotides outside the gene matches: 8. Germline V CDR1 and CDR2: MNHNY, SVGAGI (reference sequence). The CDR3 runs 14 residues. CDR3 nucleotides: TGTGCCAGCAGTCTTGACAGGGTAGGTTACGAGCAGTACTTC. Translating it yields CASSLDRVGYEQYF.

The rearrangement joins TRBV28 to TRBJ1-2, with D possibly being TRBD1 (6 bases). CDR3 length: 15 amino acids. In germline, CDR1 is MDHEN, CDR2 SYDVKM. Trimming took off 4 bases at V and 6 bases at J, with 18 bases between the two ends. The CDR3 DNA sequence: TGTGCCAGCAGTTCCCCCCAAGGGGGGGAGCATGGCTACACCTTC. It translates to CASSSPQGGEHGYTF.

The chain combines TRBV25-1 with TRBJ2-1, with 8 bases matching TRBD2. J gave up 12 bases and V 2 bases, and 18 bases lay outside the gene matches. The CDR3 has 17 amino acids. From germline, CDR1 is MGHDK and CDR2 SYGVNS. This chain's CDR3 is CASSEGCRTSSRYGQFF. In DNA, the CDR3 is TGTGCCAGCAGTGAAGGGTGCCGGACTAGCTCGCGGTATGGGCAGTTCTTC.

This chain joins TRBV5-1 and TRBJ2-1; 12 bases map to TRBD2. J lost 7 bases, V lost 1 base, and 3 bases had no gene match. There are 15 residues in the CDR3. The V gene's germline CDR1 is SGHRS and CDR2 YFSETQ. The CDR3, as DNA: TGCGCCAGCAGCTTGCGACTAGCGGGGGCAAATGAGCAGTTCTTC. Translating it yields CASSLRLAGANEQFF.

J is TRBJ2-5 and V is TRBV5-1; 9 nucleotides align to TRBD2. The germline V gene has CDR1 SGHRS and CDR2 YFSETQ. Trimming took 2 bases from V and 5 from J; bases not matched to a gene: 13. This CDR3 is 17 amino acids long. CDR3: CASSLGLASQVMETQYF. The CDR3 DNA sequence: TGCGCCAGCAGCTTAGGACTAGCGTCCCAGGTGATGGAGACCCAGTACTTC.

The V gene is TRBV4-2, the J gene TRBJ1-2, with D hard to call. V was clipped by 2 bases and J by 3 bases, with 16 bases between them. Germline CDR1 LGHNA, CDR2 YNFKEQ. The CDR3 runs 16 residues. CDR3 sequence (DNA): TGTGCCAGCAGCCAAACCGGGAGTACAGCATACTATGGCTACACCTTC. Translating gives CASSQTGSTAYYGYTF.

The CDR3 sequence: CASFSGESGYTF. The CDR3, as DNA: TGTGCGAGTTTCTCGGGGGAGTCGGGCTACACCTTC. The V and J genes are TRBV6-5 and TRBJ1-2; a possible D gene is TRBD1 (5 bases). Germline assignment: CDR1 MNHEY and CDR2 SVGAGI. The CDR3 contains 12 residues.

This clone was picked up a small number of times. V is TRBV7-3 and J is TRBJ2-3, with a possible D match to TRBD1 (6 bases). Trimming left V 3 bases short and J 0 bases short, with 13 bases between. Germline CDR1 is SGHTA and CDR2 is FQGTGA. This CDR3 region has 16 residues. In DNA, the CDR3 is TGTGCCAGCAGCTTGGGTGTGGGGGCCAGCACAGATACGCAGTATTTT. Encoded protein: CASSLGVGASTDTQYF.